These 22 T cell receptor beta chains were sequenced from one sample in a study of blood T cell repertoires in COVID-19. The repertoire was sequenced with immunoSEQ multiplex PCR; TCRdb's copy has only in-frame clones and lacks some. The data show 120,000 or so clones, approximately 87% seen once. Sample: peripheral blood. These receptors all stem from a woman aged 45 to 65 with acute or convalescent COVID-19.

The genes are TRBV3-1 (or the pseudogene TRBV3-2) and TRBJ2-1; no clear D gene. Germline V gene sequence: CDR1 LGHDT, CDR2 YNNKEL (reference sequence). Deletions cut 3 bases from V and 16 bases from J, with 19 bases between. This CDR3 is built from 13 residues. The CDR3 region is CASSQVLDSVVFF. In nucleotides, the CDR3 is TGTGCCAGCAGCCAGGTTCTCGACTCGGTGGTATTCTTC.

The CDR3 spells CASSYLQGGGTSTEAFF. CDR3 coding DNA: TGTGCCAGCAGTTATCTTCAGGGCGGGGGGACGAGCACTGAAGCTTTCTTT. The chain joins TRBV6-2 or TRBV6-3 to TRBJ1-1, with D maybe TRBD1 (5 bases). The V gene lost 3 bases and the J gene lost 4 bases, with 21 bases spanning the gap. The germline CDR1 and CDR2 sequences are MNHEY and SVGEGT. The CDR3 length is 17 residues.

The rearrangement uses TRBV6-8 and TRBJ1-1; TRBD1 might be the D (6 bases). The ends were cut back, 5 bases at V and 1 base at J, with 26 bases in the middle. Germline CDR1 is MNHGY and CDR2 is SAAAGT. The CDR3 totals 19 residues. The CDR3 DNA follows: TGTGCCAGCAGTCTACCCGCGGGAGGGGGGGAAAAGGCGAACACTGAAGCTTTCTTT. Residues: CASSLPAGGGEKANTEAFF.

The V call is TRBV7-9, the J call TRBJ1-6; D is perhaps TRBD1 (6 bases). Germline assignment: CDR1 SEHNR and CDR2 FQNEAQ (reference sequence). This CDR3 has 15 amino acids. Trimming pared 2 bases from V and 7 bases from J, leaving 12 bases between. The CDR3 here is CASSLQGMGNSPLHF. CDR3 bases: TGTGCCAGCAGCTTACAGGGGATGGGGAATTCACCCCTCCACTTT.

The chain employs TRBV9 and TRBJ1-1; a possible D gene is TRBD1 (5 bases). V gave up 2 bases and J gave up 4 bases, with 12 bases separating them. This CDR3 has 14 residues. Germline assignment: CDR1 SGDLS and CDR2 YYNGEE. The CDR3 protein is CASSVGGTLTEAFF. DNA of the CDR3: TGTGCCAGCAGCGTGGGGGGGACGCTCACTGAAGCTTTCTTT.

This clone has only one observation. The rearrangement joins TRBV6-6 to TRBJ2-7, with 7 bases matching TRBD1. The germline CDR1 and CDR2 sequences are MNHNY and SVGAGI (reference sequence). Unmatched junction bases numbered 7, after V lost 2 bases and J lost 6 bases. The CDR3 contains 14 residues. The CDR3 region is CASSYTGTASEQYF. The CDR3 DNA is TGTGCCAGCAGTTACACCGGGACAGCTAGCGAGCAGTACTTC.

This chain connects TRBV19 to TRBJ2-6, with D perhaps TRBD2 (6 bases). V gave up 6 bases and J gave up 2 bases, with 11 bases separating them. The germline gives CDR1 LNHDA, CDR2 SQIVND (reference sequence). The CDR3 loop spans 15 amino acids. The DNA for the CDR3 is TGTGCCAGTAGCGGAGGGGAGGCTGGGGCCAACGTCCTGACTTTC. Its translation is CASSGGEAGANVLTF.

This chain uses TRBV7-7 with TRBJ2-5; TRBD1 agrees at 10 bases. The J segment lost 3 bases and the V segment lost 4 bases, leaving 5 bases of the junction unmatched. CDR1 is SSHAT, CDR2 FNYEAQ, per germline (reference sequence). The CDR3 spans 15 residues. CDR3 nucleotides: TGTGCCAGCAGCTCGACAGGGGGCCCAAAAGAGACCCAGTACTTC. Its protein is CASSSTGGPKETQYF.

This chain joins TRBV7-9 and TRBJ1-1; 10 positions agree with TRBD1. The germline V gene encodes CDR1 SEHNR and CDR2 FQNEAQ (reference sequence). The CDR3 is made up of 17 amino acids. The J segment lost 3 bases and the V segment lost 1 base, leaving 8 bases of the junction unmatched. The CDR3 here is CASSLVTGGVRDTEAFF. Written as DNA, the CDR3 is TGTGCCAGCAGCTTAGTGACAGGGGGCGTGAGGGACACTGAAGCTTTCTTT.

The V call is TRBV6-1, the J call TRBJ2-2; D uncertain. The CDR3 loop spans 14 amino acids. Trimming left V 2 bases short and J 4 bases short, with 8 bases between. Germline values: CDR1 MNHNS, CDR2 SASEGT. The CDR3 loop reads CASSEFGRTGELFF. CDR3 in DNA: TGTGCCAGCAGTGAATTTGGGCGCACCGGGGAGCTGTTTTTT.

The CDR3 spells CASSVTDRANEQFF. The CDR3 bases are TGTGCCAGCAGTGTCACGGACAGGGCGAATGAGCAGTTCTTC. The rearrangement joins TRBV6-4 to TRBJ2-1; 8 nucleotides match TRBD1. This CDR3 region has 14 residues. Germline V gene sequence: CDR1 MRHNA, CDR2 SNTAGT. The V segment lost 4 bases and the J segment 7 bases; nucleotides outside the gene matches: 6.

V is TRBV6-5 and J is TRBJ2-5; 7 bases are a match to TRBD2. The V and J ends lost 6 bases and 5 bases, in that order; junction bases with no gene match: 9. This CDR3 has 14 residues. CDR1 is MNHEY, CDR2 SVGAGI, per germline. This CDR3 reads CASSQGRVWETQYF. In DNA, the CDR3 is TGTGCCAGCAGCCAAGGGAGGGTCTGGGAGACCCAGTACTTC.

V is TRBV7-2 and J is TRBJ2-5; 7 bases are shared with TRBD1. This CDR3 has 14 residues. The V and J ends lost 5 bases and 5 bases, in that order; junction bases with no gene match: 8. Germline-derived CDR1 and CDR2 are SGHTA and FQGNSA. The DNA for the CDR3 is TGTGCCAGCAGCATCCGACAGGGTGGGGAGACCCAGTACTTC. This translates into CASSIRQGGETQYF.

The count of this clone is one. The rearrangement joins TRBV12-3 or TRBV12-4 to TRBJ1-5, with D hard to call. CDR3 length: 13 amino acids. V lost 3 bases to trimming and J lost 5 bases, with 8 bases between them. The CDR3 region has the DNA TGTGCCAGCAGTTTCCTTCTCGATCAGCCCCAGCATTTT. This encodes CASSFLLDQPQHF.

The chain employs TRBV10-3 and TRBJ1-4, with no clear D. The CDR3 loop spans 13 amino acids. The germline CDR1 and CDR2 sequences are ENHRY and SYGVKD. The ends were cut back, 3 bases at V and 5 bases at J, with 7 bases in the middle. The CDR3 sequence is CAISDSFNEKLFF. The CDR3 DNA is TGTGCCATCAGTGACAGTTTCAATGAAAAACTGTTTTTT.

CDR3: CSASRQVPEAFF. CDR3 coding DNA: TGCAGTGCTAGTAGACAGGTCCCTGAAGCTTTCTTT. The chain employs TRBV20-1 and TRBJ1-1, with D perhaps matching TRBD1 (6 bases). V dropped 3 bases and J dropped 6 bases, with 11 bases sitting between them. Germline CDR1 and CDR2: DFQATT and SNEGSKA (reference sequence). The CDR3 runs 12 residues.

The genes are TRBV30 and TRBJ1-2, with 10 bases fitting TRBD1. This CDR3 comprises 12 residues. Trimming took 4 bases from V and 8 from J; bases not matched to a gene: 4. Germline lookup yields CDR1 GTSNPN and CDR2 SVGIG (reference sequence). CDR3 nucleotides: TGTGCCTGGACGGACAGGGGGAAAGGCTACACCTTC. Translating gives CAWTDRGKGYTF. Full variable domain (remainder filled in from reference TRBV30 and TRBJ1-2): SQTIHQWPATLVQPVGSPLSLECTVEGTSNPNLYWYRQAAGRGLQLLFYSVGIGQISSEVPQNLSASRPQDRQFILSSKKLLLSDSGFYLCAWTDRGKGYTFGSGTRLTVV.

The chain has TRBV27 and TRBJ2-1, with TRBD1 matching 12 bases. J lost 9 bases, V lost 6 bases, and 9 bases had no gene match. The germline CDR1 and CDR2 sequences are MNHEY and SMNVEV (reference sequence). CDR3 size: 15 residues. The CDR3 loop is CASSTGTGGRGEQFF. The DNA for the CDR3 is TGTGCCAGCAGCACGGGGACAGGGGGCCGTGGTGAGCAGTTCTTC.

The rearrangement links TRBV6-5 to TRBJ1-4; 7 bases agree with TRBD1. The V and J ends lost 0 bases and 7 bases, in that order; junction bases with no gene match: 5. The CDR3 spans 15 residues. Germline CDR1 and CDR2: MNHEY and SVGAGI. CDR3 sequence: CASSYSTGRGEKLFF. As DNA, the CDR3 is TGTGCCAGCAGTTACTCGACAGGGCGGGGTGAAAAACTGTTTTTT.

The chain recombines TRBV7-2 with TRBJ2-7, with 12 bases identical to TRBD2. J gave up 5 bases and V 0 bases, and 8 bases lay outside the gene matches. This CDR3 comprises 17 residues. Germline V gene lookup returns CDR1 SGHTA and CDR2 FQGNSA. Written as DNA, the CDR3 is TGTGCCAGCAGCTTAGCGCCTAGCGGGAGGGTATTCCACGAGCAGTACTTC. Translated, it gives CASSLAPSGRVFHEQYF.

DNA for the CDR3: TGCGCCAGCAGCTACCTTGCGGGAGAAAAGTTCTTC. Protein sequence: CASSYLAGEKFF. V usage is TRBV5-1 and J usage is TRBJ2-1, with 7 bases fitting TRBD2. From germline, CDR1 is SGHRS and CDR2 YFSETQ. The CDR3 extends over 12 amino acids. With 3 bases clipped from V and 14 bases from J, the junction kept 8 bases outside the gene matches.

In nucleotides, the CDR3 is TGCGCCAGCAGCCAAGAGGCGCGCAGGGGCTTCGATACGCAGTATTTT. Translation: CASSQEARRGFDTQYF. The V call is TRBV4-3, the J call TRBJ2-3; possibly TRBD1 for D (6 bases). V was cut by 0 bases and J by 6 bases, with 16 bases left in between. The germline gives CDR1 LGHNA, CDR2 YSLEER. The CDR3 contains 16 residues.